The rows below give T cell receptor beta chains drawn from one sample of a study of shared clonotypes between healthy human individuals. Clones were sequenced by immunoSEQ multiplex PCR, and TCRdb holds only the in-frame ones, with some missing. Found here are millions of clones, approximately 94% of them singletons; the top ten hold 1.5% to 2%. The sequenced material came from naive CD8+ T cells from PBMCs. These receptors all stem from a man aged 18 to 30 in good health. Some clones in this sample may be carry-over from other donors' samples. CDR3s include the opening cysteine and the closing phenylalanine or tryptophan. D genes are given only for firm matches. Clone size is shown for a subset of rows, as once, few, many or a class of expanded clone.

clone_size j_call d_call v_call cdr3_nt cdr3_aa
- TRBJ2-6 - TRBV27 TGTGCCAGCAGTTTTGTGGGACCTGGGGCCAACGTCCTGACTTTC CASSFVGPGANVLTF
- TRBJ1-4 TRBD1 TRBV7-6 TGTGCCAGCAGCTTAGCGATAACAGGGGACAGAGTCGATGAAAAACTGTTTTTT CASSLAITGDRVDEKLFF
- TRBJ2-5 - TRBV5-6 TGTGCCAGCAGCTTGGTAAGGTGGGGCATCCTGGACCAAGAGACCCAGTACTTC CASSLVRWGILDQETQYF
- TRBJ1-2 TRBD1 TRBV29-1 TGCAGCGTTGAAGCCGGGACAGTTTTCAACTATGGCTACACCTTC CSVEAGTVFNYGYTF
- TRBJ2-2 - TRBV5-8 TGTGCCAGCAGCTCGGGGTACAGACAGGCGAACACCGGGGAGCTGTTTTTT CASSSGYRQANTGELFF
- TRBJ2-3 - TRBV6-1 TGTGCCAGCAGAGACCCCTATACGCAGTATTTT CASRDPYTQYF
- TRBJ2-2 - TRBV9 TGTGCCAGCAGCGTAGTTCTAACAGGGAGGGACACCGGGGAGCTGTTTTTT CASSVVLTGRDTGELFF
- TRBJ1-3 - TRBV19 TGTGCCAGTAGTATTGATGGAAACACCATATATTTT CASSIDGNTIYF
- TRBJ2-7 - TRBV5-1 TGCGCCAGCAGCGAAGTAACGGACAGCTCCTACGAGCAGTACTTC CASSEVTDSSYEQYF
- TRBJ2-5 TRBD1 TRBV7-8 TGTGCCAGCAGCTTAGCGGGACAGGGAGGAGAGACCCAGTACTTC CASSLAGQGGETQYF
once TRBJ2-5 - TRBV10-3 TGTGCCACGGCCGGGACAAACGGAGAGACCCAGTACTTC CATAGTNGETQYF
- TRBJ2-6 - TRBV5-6 TGTGCCAGCAGCGGTTACGGACAGAACCCTCGCTCTGGGGCCAACGTCCTGACTTTC CASSGYGQNPRSGANVLTF
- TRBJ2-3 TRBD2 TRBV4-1 TGCGCCAGCAGCCCGCCAGGGGGGACTAGCGCTAGCACAGATACGCAGTATTTT CASSPPGGTSASTDTQYF
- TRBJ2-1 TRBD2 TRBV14 TGTGCCAGCAGCCAAGATCTAAGCGGGAGTTTCAATGAGCAGTTCTTC CASSQDLSGSFNEQFF
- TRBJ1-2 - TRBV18 TGTGCCAGCTCACCAACAGGGACAAACTATGGCTACACCTTC CASSPTGTNYGYTF
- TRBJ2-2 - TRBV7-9 TGTGCCAGCAGCCCTTCCGTCACGGTGTACACCGGGGAGCTGTTTTTT CASSPSVTVYTGELFF
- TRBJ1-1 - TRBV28 TGTGCCAGCAGTCCATACTCCCGGGGTGAGAACACTGAAGCTTTCTTT CASSPYSRGENTEAFF